This entry lists 20 T cell receptor beta chains sequenced from one sample in a study of blood T cell repertoires in COVID-19. Repertoires were generated with immunoSEQ multiplex PCR, while TCRdb's copy carries only in-frame clones and drops some. The sample shows fewer than 250,000 clones, about 85% of them seen only once. The sequencing input was PBMCs or T cells enriched from blood (not recorded which). Receptors originate from a man aged 25 to 40 who had recovered from COVID-19.

The chain links TRBV30 to TRBJ1-3; D gene uncertain. Germline V gene sequence: CDR1 GTSNPN, CDR2 SVGIG (reference sequence). Deletions cut 8 bases from V and 4 bases from J, with 15 bases between. The CDR3 extends over 13 amino acids. The CDR3 DNA follows: TGTGCCCCGGGCTCCGCGGGAGGAAACACCATATATTTT. As protein: CAPGSAGGNTIYF.

CDR3 sequence: CASRKTRVDGYQPQHF. Here the CDR3 DNA reads TGTGCCAGCAGGAAAACCAGGGTTGATGGGTATCAGCCCCAGCATTTT. The chain has TRBV27 and TRBJ1-5, with D possibly being TRBD1 (5 bases). The V end was cut by 6 bases, the J end by 5 bases, with 20 bases between. The germline V gene encodes CDR1 MNHEY and CDR2 SMNVEV (reference sequence). This CDR3 is 16 amino acids long.

This chain uses TRBV27 with TRBJ2-2, with D possibly being TRBD1 (5 bases). In germline, CDR1 is MNHEY, CDR2 SMNVEV (reference sequence). V was cut by 6 bases and J by 6 bases, with 23 bases left in between. The CDR3 is 17 residues long. The CDR3 DNA reads TGTGCCAGCAGCAACCCAAAGGGGATAGGGATCCCCGGGGAGCTGTTTTTT. Translation: CASSNPKGIGIPGELFF.

This rearrangement joins TRBV6-4 to TRBJ2-7; tentatively, D is TRBD2 (5 bases). Germline CDR1 and CDR2: MRHNA and SNTAGT. V lost 4 bases to trimming and J lost 3 bases, with 22 bases between them. The CDR3 spans 17 residues. Here the CDR3 reads CASSVHRTPNKLYEQYF. The CDR3 DNA reads as TGTGCCAGCAGTGTCCACCGGACTCCGAATAAACTCTACGAGCAGTACTTC.

The chain is built from TRBV19 and TRBJ1-5, with 9 bases identical to TRBD1. The CDR3 spans 19 residues. Trimming cost V 5 bases and J 5 bases; bases outside gene matches: 19. The germline gives CDR1 LNHDA, CDR2 SQIVND (reference sequence). The CDR3 bases are TGTGCCAGTAGTGACCCCTGGGGGACAGGGTTTCGTTTACATCAGCCCCAGCATTTT. Amino acid sequence: CASSDPWGTGFRLHQPQHF.

This clone was picked up a small number of times. The chain couples TRBV4-3 to TRBJ2-1; 7 nucleotides align to TRBD2. Germline lookup yields CDR1 LGHNA and CDR2 YSLEER. The CDR3 runs to 17 residues. The V segment lost 1 base and the J segment 0 bases; nucleotides outside the gene matches: 6. The CDR3 bases are TGCGCCAGCAGCCAAGCCCGGGGGGTCCCCTCCTACAATGAGCAGTTCTTC. Translating gives CASSQARGVPSYNEQFF.

V and J are TRBV28 and TRBJ1-1, with no clear D. V lost 6 bases to trimming and J lost 5 bases, with 10 bases between them. This CDR3 region has 12 residues. The germline CDR1 and CDR2 sequences are MDHEN and SYDVKM. CDR3 residues: CASSSSMTEAFF. CDR3 nucleotides: TGTGCCAGCAGCTCCAGTATGACTGAAGCTTTCTTT.

The chain is built from TRBV4-3 and TRBJ1-4, with 7 bases aligning to TRBD1. Germline V CDR1 and CDR2: LGHNA, YSLEER. J lost 4 bases, V lost 4 bases, and 9 bases had no gene match. This CDR3 spans 16 amino acids. The CDR3 protein is CASSLHARDSNEKLFF. CDR3 sequence (DNA): TGCGCCAGCAGCCTCCATGCCCGGGACAGTAATGAAAAACTGTTTTTT.

This clone was recorded once. The rearrangement joins TRBV5-5 to TRBJ1-3; D gene ambiguous. Germline-derived CDR1 and CDR2 are SGHKS and YYEKEE (reference sequence). The CDR3 has 15 residues. V dropped 0 bases and J dropped 0 bases, with 7 bases sitting between them. CDR3 nucleotide sequence: TGTGCCAGCAGCTTGGTCACTTCCTCTGGAAACACCATATATTTT. It yields the protein CASSLVTSSGNTIYF.

The chain has TRBV5-1 and TRBJ2-1, with TRBD2 matching 9 bases. Trimming removed 4 bases from V and 4 bases from J; junction bases left unmatched: 12. This CDR3 has 17 amino acids. Germline CDR1 SGHRS, CDR2 YFSETQ. The CDR3 loop reads CASSPTYLAGLYNEQFF. CDR3 in DNA: TGCGCCAGCAGCCCCACCTACCTAGCGGGGTTATACAATGAGCAGTTCTTC.

The rearrangement joins TRBV19 to TRBJ1-2; no reliable D call. From germline, CDR1 is LNHDA and CDR2 SQIVND (reference sequence). With 5 bases removed from V and 2 bases from J, the gap between germline ends came to 15 bases. The CDR3 loop spans 15 amino acids. CDR3 nucleotides: TGTGCCAGTAGTCCCCCGGTCCTCGGGAACTATGGCTACACCTTC. This encodes CASSPPVLGNYGYTF.

The sample holds a few counts of this clone. The V and J genes are TRBV7-8 and TRBJ1-5; 7 bases line up with TRBD1. In germline, CDR1 is SGHVS, CDR2 FQNEAQ. Trimming cost V 5 bases and J 5 bases; bases outside gene matches: 9. CDR3 length: 15 amino acids. CDR3 coding DNA: TGTGCCAGCAGCGCACAACAGGGGCGGTATCAGCCCCAGCATTTT. Protein product: CASSAQQGRYQPQHF.

J is TRBJ2-3 and V is TRBV9; 12 nucleotides line up with TRBD2. The CDR3 length is 16 residues. Per the germline V gene, CDR1 is SGDLS and CDR2 is YYNGEE. V lost 4 bases, J lost 5 bases, and 8 bases stayed unmatched. CDR3 region: CASSPLAGGPEDTQYF. DNA for the CDR3: TGTGCCAGCAGCCCCCTAGCGGGAGGGCCGGAAGATACGCAGTATTTT.

The chain combines TRBV27 with TRBJ2-3, with D possibly being TRBD1 (5 bases). V gave up 0 bases and J gave up 4 bases, with 8 bases separating them. Germline V CDR1 and CDR2: MNHEY, SMNVEV (reference sequence). This CDR3 is built from 14 residues. CDR3 amino acids: CASSLSPRADTQYF. CDR3 DNA sequence: TGTGCCAGCAGTTTATCCCCCAGGGCAGATACGCAGTATTTT.

The table lists this clone with a count of one. The chain carries TRBV2 and TRBJ1-2, with 10 positions matching TRBD1. From germline, CDR1 is SNHLY and CDR2 FYNNEI. Trimming took 7 bases from V and 11 from J; bases not matched to a gene: 10. This CDR3 is 13 amino acids long. The CDR3 DNA reads TGTGCCAGCAAACCCGGGACAGGGGCTGAGTACACCTTC. Translated: CASKPGTGAEYTF.

The V gene is TRBV30, the J gene TRBJ1-4; perhaps TRBD1 as D (6 bases). Germline V gene data show CDR1 as GTSNPN and CDR2 as SVGIG (reference sequence). The CDR3 is made up of 15 amino acids. V lost 3 bases to trimming and J lost 10 bases, with 21 bases between them. The CDR3 bases are TGTGCCTGGAGCCAAACCGGGACACCTGGGGGAAAACTGTTTTTT. This codes for CAWSQTGTPGGKLFF.

The chain combines TRBV2 with TRBJ2-1, with 14 bases matching TRBD2. Germline lookup yields CDR1 SNHLY and CDR2 FYNNEI. This CDR3 is built from 14 residues. V gave up 6 bases and J gave up 10 bases; unmatched junction bases: 5. CDR3 DNA sequence: TGTGCCAGCAGGACTAGCGGGGGGGCCTGGGAGCAGTTCTTC. Encoded protein: CASRTSGGAWEQFF.

The rearrangement uses TRBV7-2 and TRBJ1-1; 11 nucleotides agree with TRBD1. CDR3 length equals 14 residues. In germline, CDR1 is SGHTA, CDR2 FQGNSA. J lost 7 bases, V lost 0 bases, and 1 base had no gene match. CDR3 sequence: CASSLAGTGGEAFF. In DNA, the CDR3 is TGTGCCAGCAGCTTAGCTGGGACAGGGGGTGAAGCTTTCTTT.

The chain employs TRBV5-8 and TRBJ1-6, with D uncertain. The CDR3 spans 15 residues. CDR1 is SGHTS and CDR2 is YDEGEE in the germline V gene. V was trimmed by 1 base and J by 5 bases, leaving 10 bases between them. CDR3 in amino acids: CASSLSNLNNSPLHF. DNA of the CDR3: TGTGCCAGCAGCTTGTCGAACCTAAATAATTCACCCCTCCACTTT.

The chain couples TRBV9 to TRBJ2-1; 7 bases match TRBD2. CDR1 SGDLS and CDR2 YYNGEE come from the germline V gene. CDR3 length: 19 residues. V lost 1 base to trimming and J lost 9 bases; unmatched junction nucleotides: 22. The CDR3 DNA follows: TGTGCCAGCAGCGTAAGTTTCCTTGGGAGCGGGACGGCACCTACTGAGCAGTTCTTC. Amino acids: CASSVSFLGSGTAPTEQFF.